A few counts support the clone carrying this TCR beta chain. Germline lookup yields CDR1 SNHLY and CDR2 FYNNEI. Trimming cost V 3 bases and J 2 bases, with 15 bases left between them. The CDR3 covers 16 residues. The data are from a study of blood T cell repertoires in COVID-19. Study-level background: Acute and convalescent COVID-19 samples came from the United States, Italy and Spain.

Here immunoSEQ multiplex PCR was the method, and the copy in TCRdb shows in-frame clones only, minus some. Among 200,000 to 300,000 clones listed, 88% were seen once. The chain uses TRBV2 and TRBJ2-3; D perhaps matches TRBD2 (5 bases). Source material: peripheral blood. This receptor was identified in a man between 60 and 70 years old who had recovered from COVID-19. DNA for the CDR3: TGTGCCAGCAGTGATTTTAGGACGGGGATCACAGATACGCAGTATTTT. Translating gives CASSDFRTGITDTQYF.